These 14 T cell receptor beta chains share one sample of origin, sequenced in a study of CD8 T cells in ankylosing spondylitis. General study results and limits: Several highly homologous variants formed a TCR beta motif that appeared characteristic of ankylosing spondylitis blood.

The antigens of these receptors remain unknown. TCRdb reprocessed the 5' RACE reads via MiXCR and lists one record per CDR3 protein. Of about 390,000 distinct CDR3 sequences in the sample, approximately 20% were seen once. Specimen: blood, either unsorted or a sorted T cell fraction (not recorded which). These receptor sequences come from a male donor with ankylosing spondylitis.

This chain links TRBV6-2 or TRBV6-3 with TRBJ2-7, with D possibly being TRBD1 (5 bases). Germline V lookup: CDR1 MNHEY, CDR2 SVGEGT. The CDR3 has 14 residues. Trimming removed 2 bases from V and 2 bases from J, with 10 bases in between. The DNA of the CDR3 is TGTGCCAGCAGTTACCAGGGAAGGACCTACGAGCAGTACTTC. Amino acid sequence: CASSYQGRTYEQYF.

J is TRBJ2-3 and V is TRBV7-8; 7 bases map to TRBD1. Per the germline V gene, CDR1 is SGHVS and CDR2 is FQNEAQ. The CDR3 spans 14 residues. After removal of 6 bases from V and 6 bases from J, the junction contained 9 bases not matched to a gene. The CDR3 sequence is CASRRITGADTQYF. CDR3 coding DNA: TGTGCCAGCAGACGAATAACAGGGGCTGATACGCAGTATTTT.

This clonotype was picked up a small number of times. The rearrangement links TRBV5-6 to TRBJ2-1; D is uncertain. Germline-derived CDR1 and CDR2 are SGHDT and YYEEEE. Trimming stripped 8 bases from V and 1 base from J, with 13 bases between. The CDR3 spans 14 residues. CDR3 in amino acids: CASFDLDSYNEQFF. The CDR3 DNA reads TGTGCCAGTTTCGACCTAGATTCCTACAATGAGCAGTTCTTC.

This clonotype came up a few times. The chain carries TRBV5-1 and TRBJ2-3; D possibly matches TRBD1 or TRBD2 (6 bases each). Trimming took 4 bases from V and 0 from J, leaving 12 bases between them. Germline V gene lookup returns CDR1 SGHRS and CDR2 YFSETQ. The CDR3 is 15 amino acids. CDR3 bases: TGCGCCAGCAGCCCGGAGGGGGACAGCACAGATACGCAGTATTTT. Its translation is CASSPEGDSTDTQYF.

This rearrangement joins TRBV20-1 to TRBJ2-3, with 7 bases matching TRBD2. The CDR3 sequence is 12 residues long. Germline CDR1 and CDR2: DFQATT and SNEGSKA (reference sequence). J lost 4 bases, V lost 6 bases, and 4 bases had no gene match. The chain's CDR3 is CSAATSPDTQYF. CDR3 DNA sequence: TGCAGTGCCGCGACTAGCCCAGATACGCAGTATTTT.

The CDR3 nucleotides read TGTGCCAGCAGCTTAGGGGCGGGGAGGAATGAGCAGTTCTTC. Translated: CASSLGAGRNEQFF. V and J are TRBV7-9 and TRBJ2-1; D may be TRBD2 (6 bases). The germline V gene encodes CDR1 SEHNR and CDR2 FQNEAQ (reference sequence). V lost 1 base to trimming and J lost 7 bases, with 11 bases between them. This CDR3 is 14 amino acids long.

This clonotype was seen a few times. The V and J genes are TRBV7-8 and TRBJ1-4, with 7 bases aligning to TRBD1. The CDR3 totals 16 residues. V lost 3 bases, J lost 5 bases, and 9 bases stayed unmatched. Per the germline V gene, CDR1 is SGHVS and CDR2 is FQNEAQ. Here the CDR3 reads CASSLGRGTVNEKLFF. In DNA, the CDR3 is TGTGCCAGCAGCTTGGGGCGAGGGACAGTCAATGAAAAACTGTTTTTT.

A remark on this clonotype: One end of the junction does not line up with germline, which may come from a read error. J is TRBJ2-7 and V is TRBV5-5, with 8 bases identical to TRBD2. Germline-derived CDR1 and CDR2 are SGHKS and YYEKEE (reference sequence). The CDR3 loop spans 11 amino acids. CDR3: CASSFRGLGNF. The CDR3 DNA follows: TGTGCCAGCAGCTTCCGGGGACTAGGTAACTTC.

This chain's CDR3 is CASSQVISGSYEQYF. CDR3 DNA sequence: TGCGCCAGCAGCCAAGTTATCTCAGGAAGCTACGAGCAGTACTTC. This chain links TRBV4-1 with TRBJ2-7; D gene unclear. The germline V gene encodes CDR1 MGHRA and CDR2 YSYEKL. The CDR3 runs 15 residues. Trimming left V 1 base short and J 3 bases short, with 13 bases between.

The chain couples TRBV5-1 to TRBJ2-5, with D possibly called TRBD1 or TRBD2 (5 bases each). V was shortened by 0 bases and J by 6 bases, with 12 bases between the two germline ends. CDR3 size: 14 residues. CDR1 SGHRS and CDR2 YFSETQ come from the germline V gene. This CDR3 reads CASSLAEGRKTQYF. DNA of the CDR3: TGCGCCAGCAGCTTGGCCGAGGGGAGAAAGACCCAGTACTTC.

This clonotype was seen a handful of times. V gene TRBV7-2 combines with J gene TRBJ2-1, with TRBD2 matching over 8 bases. Germline CDR1 reads SGHTA; CDR2 reads FQGNSA. With 5 bases clipped from V and 4 bases from J, the junction kept 7 bases outside the gene matches. This CDR3 has 15 residues. CDR3 sequence reads: CASSERESPYNEQFF. The CDR3 DNA follows: TGTGCCAGCAGCGAGCGGGAGTCCCCGTACAATGAGCAGTTCTTC.

V is TRBV5-1 and J is TRBJ1-5; D is uncertain. V was pared by 0 bases and J by 0 bases, with 7 bases between. The V gene's germline CDR1 is SGHRS and CDR2 YFSETQ. The CDR3 covers 15 residues. CDR3 sequence (DNA): TGCGCCAGCAGCTTGGATGACGGTAGCAATCAGCCCCAGCATTTT. This sequence encodes CASSLDDGSNQPQHF.

The chain recombines TRBV6-1 with TRBJ2-7; 10 bases match TRBD1. After removal of 7 bases from V and 1 base from J, the junction contained 4 bases not matched to a gene. Germline CDR1 MNHNS, CDR2 SASEGT. The CDR3 has 14 residues. The CDR3 DNA follows: TGTGCCAGCATGAGGGACAGGGGATCCTACGAGCAGTACTTC. The encoded protein is CASMRDRGSYEQYF.

The chain recombines TRBV5-1 with TRBJ2-6; TRBD1 matches 7 bases. V was pared by 2 bases and J by 0 bases, with 8 bases of the junction left unmatched. Germline V gene data show CDR1 as SGHRS and CDR2 as YFSETQ. The length of the CDR3 is 18 residues. The CDR3 here is CASSFTGTVSSGANVLTF. CDR3 sequence (DNA): TGCGCCAGCAGCTTCACCGGGACAGTAAGCTCTGGGGCCAACGTCCTGACTTTC. Complete variable domain (other parts from reference TRBV5-1 and TRBJ2-6): KAGVTQTPRYLIKTRGQQVTLSCSPISGHRSVSWYQQTPGQGLQFLFEYFSETQRNKGNFPGRFSGRQFSNSRSEMNVSTLELGDSALYLCASSFTGTVSSGANVLTFGAGSRLTVL.